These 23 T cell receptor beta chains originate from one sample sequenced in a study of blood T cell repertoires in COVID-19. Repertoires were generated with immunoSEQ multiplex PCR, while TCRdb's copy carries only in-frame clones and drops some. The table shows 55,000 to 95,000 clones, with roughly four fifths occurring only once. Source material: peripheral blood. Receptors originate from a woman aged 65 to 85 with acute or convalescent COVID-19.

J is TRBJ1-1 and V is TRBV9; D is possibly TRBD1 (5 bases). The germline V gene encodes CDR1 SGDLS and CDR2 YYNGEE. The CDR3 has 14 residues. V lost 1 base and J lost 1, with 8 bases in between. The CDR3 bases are TGTGCCAGCAGCGTAAACACAGGGAACACTGAAGCTTTCTTT. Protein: CASSVNTGNTEAFF.

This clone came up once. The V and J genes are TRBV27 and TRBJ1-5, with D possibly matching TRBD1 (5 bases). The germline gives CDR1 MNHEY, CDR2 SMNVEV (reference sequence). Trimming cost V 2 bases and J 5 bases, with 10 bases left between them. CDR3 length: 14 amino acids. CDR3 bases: TGTGCCAGCAGTTTAGGAGGGGCATATCAGCCCCAGCATTTT. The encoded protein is CASSLGGAYQPQHF.

This chain's CDR3 is CASSEEEGMNTEAFF. DNA for the CDR3: TGTGCCAGCAGTGAAGAGGAGGGCATGAACACTGAAGCTTTCTTT. This chain joins TRBV2 and TRBJ1-1, with no clear D. Germline V lookup: CDR1 SNHLY, CDR2 FYNNEI. The CDR3 totals 15 residues. The V end lost 1 base, the J end lost 0 bases, and 9 bases lay between the germline ends.

Written as DNA, the CDR3 is TGTGCCACTGGCGGGAGGGCCACCGGGGAGCTGTTTTTT. Translation gives CATGGRATGELFF. The chain is built from TRBV7-8 and TRBJ2-2; the match to TRBD2 covers 9 bases. Germline values: CDR1 SGHVS, CDR2 FQNEAQ. The CDR3 has 13 residues. V was clipped by 10 bases and J by 4 bases; unmatched bases: 4.

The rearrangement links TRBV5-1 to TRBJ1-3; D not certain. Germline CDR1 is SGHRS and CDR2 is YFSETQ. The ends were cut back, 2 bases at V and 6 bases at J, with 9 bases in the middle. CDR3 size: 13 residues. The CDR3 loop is CASSFGELNTIYF. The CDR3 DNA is TGCGCCAGCAGCTTCGGGGAGTTAAACACCATATATTTT.

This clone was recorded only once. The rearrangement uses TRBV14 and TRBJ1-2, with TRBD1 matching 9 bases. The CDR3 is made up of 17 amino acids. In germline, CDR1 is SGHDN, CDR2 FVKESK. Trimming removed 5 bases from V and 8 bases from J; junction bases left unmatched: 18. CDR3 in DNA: TGTGCCAGCAGCGTTCTAGGACAGGGGACCCTTGTGGGAGGCTACACCTTC. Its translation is CASSVLGQGTLVGGYTF.

The CDR3 region has the DNA TGTGCCAGCTCACCGGGTGGGACGGTCGGACTAGTAGGCCAGTACTTC. This gives the protein CASSPGGTVGLVGQYF. The rearrangement joins TRBV18 to TRBJ2-5, with TRBD2 matching 7 bases. CDR1 and CDR2 (germline): KGHSH, LQKENI. V shed 3 bases and J 10 bases; nucleotides not matched to a gene: 17. The CDR3 consists of 16 residues.

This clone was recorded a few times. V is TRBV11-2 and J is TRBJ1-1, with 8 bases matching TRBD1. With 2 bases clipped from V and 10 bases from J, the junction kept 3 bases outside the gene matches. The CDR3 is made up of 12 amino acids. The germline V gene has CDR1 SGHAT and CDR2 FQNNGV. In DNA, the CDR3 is TGTGCCAGCAGCTTAAACAGGGGGGGAGCTTTCTTT. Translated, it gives CASSLNRGGAFF. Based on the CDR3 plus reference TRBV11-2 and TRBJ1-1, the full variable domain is EAGVAQSPRYKIIEKRQSVAFWCNPISGHATLYWYQQILGQGPKLLIQFQNNGVVDDSQLPKDRFSAERLKGVDSTLKIQPAKLEDSAVYLCASSLNRGGAFFGQGTRLTVV.

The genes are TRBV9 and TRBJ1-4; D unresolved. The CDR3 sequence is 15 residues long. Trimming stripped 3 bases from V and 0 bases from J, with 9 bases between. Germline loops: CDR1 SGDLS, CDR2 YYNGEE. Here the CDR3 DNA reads TGTGCCAGCAGCGGCTACAGTGCAACTAATGAAAAACTGTTTTTT. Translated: CASSGYSATNEKLFF.

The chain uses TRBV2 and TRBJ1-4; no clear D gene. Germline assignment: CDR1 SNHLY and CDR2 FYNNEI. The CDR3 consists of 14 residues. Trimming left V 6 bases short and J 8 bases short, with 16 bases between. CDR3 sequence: CASRIAVTIEKLFF. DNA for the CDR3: TGTGCCAGCAGGATAGCGGTGACCATCGAAAAACTGTTTTTT.

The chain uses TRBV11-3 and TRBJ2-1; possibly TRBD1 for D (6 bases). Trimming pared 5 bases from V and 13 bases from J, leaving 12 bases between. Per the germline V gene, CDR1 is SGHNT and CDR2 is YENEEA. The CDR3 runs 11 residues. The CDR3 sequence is CASSPGQLQFF. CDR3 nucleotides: TGTGCCAGCAGCCCAGGACAGCTACAGTTCTTC.

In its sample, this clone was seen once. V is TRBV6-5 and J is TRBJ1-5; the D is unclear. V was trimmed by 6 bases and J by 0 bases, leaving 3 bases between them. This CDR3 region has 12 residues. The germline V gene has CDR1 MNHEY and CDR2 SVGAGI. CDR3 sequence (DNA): TGTGCCAGCAGCCATAGCAATCAGCCCCAGCATTTT. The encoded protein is CASSHSNQPQHF.

CDR3 loop: CASSLADGDYGYTF. For the CDR3, the DNA is TGCGCCAGCAGCCTGGCTGACGGGGACTATGGCTACACCTTC. This chain links TRBV5-1 with TRBJ1-2, with D unclear. The CDR3 spans 14 residues. V lost 4 bases and J lost 3, with 13 bases in between. Germline V gives CDR1 SGHRS, CDR2 YFSETQ.

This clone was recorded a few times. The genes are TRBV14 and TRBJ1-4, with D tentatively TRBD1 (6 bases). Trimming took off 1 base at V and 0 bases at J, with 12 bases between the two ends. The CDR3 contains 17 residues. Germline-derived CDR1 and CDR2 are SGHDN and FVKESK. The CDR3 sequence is CASSQVGQLATNEKLFF. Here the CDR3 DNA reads TGTGCCAGCAGCCAAGTAGGACAGCTTGCAACTAATGAAAAACTGTTTTTT. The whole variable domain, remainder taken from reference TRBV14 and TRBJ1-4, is EAGVTQFPSHSVIEKGQTVTLRCDPISGHDNLYWYRRVMGKEIKFLLHFVKESKQDESGMPNNRFLAERTGGTYSTLKVQPAELEDSGVYFCASSQVGQLATNEKLFFGSGTQLSVL.

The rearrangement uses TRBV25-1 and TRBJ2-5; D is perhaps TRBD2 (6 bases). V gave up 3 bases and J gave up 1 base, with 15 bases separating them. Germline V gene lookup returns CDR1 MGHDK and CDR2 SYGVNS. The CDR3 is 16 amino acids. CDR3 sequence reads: CASSEVNSGVQETQYF. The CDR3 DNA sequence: TGTGCCAGCAGTGAGGTGAATAGCGGAGTCCAAGAGACCCAGTACTTC.

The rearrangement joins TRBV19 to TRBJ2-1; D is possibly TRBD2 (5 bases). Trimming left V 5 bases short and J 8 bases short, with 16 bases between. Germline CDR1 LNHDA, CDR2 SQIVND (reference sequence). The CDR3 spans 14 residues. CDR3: CASSPRTRSHEQFF. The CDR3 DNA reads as TGTGCCAGTAGTCCTCGGACTCGGTCCCATGAGCAGTTCTTC.

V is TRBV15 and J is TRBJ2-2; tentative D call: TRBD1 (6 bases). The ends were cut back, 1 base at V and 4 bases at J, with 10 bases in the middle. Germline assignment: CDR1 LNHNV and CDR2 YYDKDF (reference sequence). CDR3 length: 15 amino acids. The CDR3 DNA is TGTGCCACCAGCAGAGGGGGGCGCGGCACCGGGGAGCTGTTTTTT. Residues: CATSRGGRGTGELFF.

The CDR3 DNA is TGTGCCAGCAGTCCTCGACAGGGGGCGGGCTCCTACGAGCAGTACTTC. It encodes CASSPRQGAGSYEQYF. This rearrangement joins TRBV27 to TRBJ2-7; TRBD1 matches at 10 bases. After removal of 5 bases from V and 0 bases from J, the junction contained 7 bases not matched to a gene. Germline V gene data show CDR1 as MNHEY and CDR2 as SMNVEV (reference sequence). The CDR3 extends over 16 amino acids.

The CDR3, as DNA: TGTGCCAGCAGTGGAGCCGGACAGCTAAATGAAAAACTGTTTTTT. Translating gives CASSGAGQLNEKLFF. The chain couples TRBV6-1 to TRBJ1-4; possible D gene TRBD1, 6 bases. The germline V gene encodes CDR1 MNHNS and CDR2 SASEGT. This CDR3 comprises 15 residues. Trimming stripped 4 bases from V and 5 bases from J, with 14 bases between.

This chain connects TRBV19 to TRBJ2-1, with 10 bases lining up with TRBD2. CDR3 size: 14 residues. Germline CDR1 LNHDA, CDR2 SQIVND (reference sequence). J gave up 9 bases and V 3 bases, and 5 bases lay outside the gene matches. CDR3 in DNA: TGTGCCAGTAGTATGGCTAGCGGGAGAGGTGAGCAGTTCTTC. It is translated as CASSMASGRGEQFF.

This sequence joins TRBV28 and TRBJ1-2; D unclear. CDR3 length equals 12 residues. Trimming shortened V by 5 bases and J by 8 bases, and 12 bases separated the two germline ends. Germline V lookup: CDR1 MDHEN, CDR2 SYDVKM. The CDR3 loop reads CASSLLGEGYTF. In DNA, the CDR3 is TGTGCCAGCAGTCTACTAGGCGAGGGCTACACCTTC.

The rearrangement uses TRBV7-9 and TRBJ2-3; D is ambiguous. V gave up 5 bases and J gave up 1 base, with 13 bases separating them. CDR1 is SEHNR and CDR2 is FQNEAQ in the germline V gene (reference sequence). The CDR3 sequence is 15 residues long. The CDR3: CASSKSLARTDTQYF. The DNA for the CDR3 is TGTGCCAGCAGCAAATCATTAGCTCGCACAGATACGCAGTATTTT.

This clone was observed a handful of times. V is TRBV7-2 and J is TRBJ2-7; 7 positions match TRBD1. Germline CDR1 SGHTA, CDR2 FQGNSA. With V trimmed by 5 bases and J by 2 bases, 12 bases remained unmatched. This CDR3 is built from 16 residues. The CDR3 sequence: CASSPRQGIQTYEQYF. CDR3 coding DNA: TGTGCCAGCAGCCCCAGACAGGGCATTCAAACCTACGAGCAGTACTTC.